The entry that follows covers one TCR beta chain sequence. Splitting of CD4+ cells produced CD45RA+ naive and CD45RA-negative memory subsets. This record belongs to a study of shared clonotypes between healthy human individuals. The protocol was immunoSEQ multiplex PCR, while the TCRdb copy is restricted to in-frame clones and leaves out a portion. The sample has 1.6 million or so clones; approximately 98.5% are singletons. V was pared by 3 bases and J by 4 bases, with 10 bases of the junction left unmatched. The CDR3 spans 17 residues. Germline-derived CDR1 and CDR2 are MDHEN and SYDVKM. Sequenced: naive CD4+ T cells sorted from blood. As to subset: CD45RA+ positively selected. The origin of this receptor is a young man in good health. The J gene is TRBJ1-4, the V gene TRBV28; 8 bases are shared with TRBD1. This CDR3 reads CASSFGRTGRINEKLFF. In DNA, the CDR3 is TGTGCCAGCAGTTTTGGGCGGACAGGGAGGATTAATGAAAAACTGTTTTTT.